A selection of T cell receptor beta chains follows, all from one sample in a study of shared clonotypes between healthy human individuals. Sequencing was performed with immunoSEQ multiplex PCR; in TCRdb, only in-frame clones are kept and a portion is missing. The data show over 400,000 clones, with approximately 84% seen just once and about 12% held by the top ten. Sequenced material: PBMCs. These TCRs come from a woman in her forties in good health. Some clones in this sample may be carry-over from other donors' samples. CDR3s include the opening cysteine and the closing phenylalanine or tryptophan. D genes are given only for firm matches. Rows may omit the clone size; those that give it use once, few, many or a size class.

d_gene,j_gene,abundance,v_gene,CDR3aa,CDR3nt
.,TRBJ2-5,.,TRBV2,CASSVRGQETQYF,TGTGCCAGCAGTGTAAGGGGGCAAGAGACCCAGTACTTC
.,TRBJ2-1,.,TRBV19,CASRRNNEQFF,TGTGCCAGTAGGCGAAACAATGAGCAGTTCTTC
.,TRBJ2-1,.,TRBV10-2,CATTWPGVYNEQFF,TGCGCCACTACGTGGCCGGGTGTTTACAATGAGCAGTTCTTC
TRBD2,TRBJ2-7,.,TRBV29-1,CSVTQASAGVEQYF,TGCAGCGTTACCCAGGCGTCGGCGGGAGTCGAGCAGTACTTC
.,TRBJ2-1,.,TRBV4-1,CASSPRTHHEQFF,TGCGCCAGCAGCCCGCGGACTCACCATGAGCAGTTCTTC
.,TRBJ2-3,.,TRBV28,CASGFSVGTQYF,TGTGCCAGCGGATTTAGTGTCGGTACGCAGTATTTT
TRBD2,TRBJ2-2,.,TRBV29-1,CSGEGSNTGELFF,TGCAGCGGGGAGGGCTCGAACACCGGGGAGCTGTTTTTT
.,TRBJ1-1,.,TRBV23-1,CASATGNTEAFF,TGCGCCAGCGCGACAGGGAACACTGAAGCTTTCTTT
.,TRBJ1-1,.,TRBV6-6,CASSYYKDSSTEAFF,TGTGCCAGCAGTTACTACAAGGACTCAAGCACTGAAGCTTTCTTT
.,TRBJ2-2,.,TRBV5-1,CASSVGLNTGELFF,TGCGCCAGCAGCGTCGGACTCAACACCGGGGAGCTGTTTTTT
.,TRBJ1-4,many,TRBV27,CASSFGPGKKLFF,TGTGCCAGCAGTTTTGGTCCGGGAAAGAAACTGTTTTTT
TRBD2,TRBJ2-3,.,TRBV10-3,CAISTDGGRADTQYF,TGTGCCATCAGTACCGATGGCGGGAGGGCAGATACGCAGTATTTT
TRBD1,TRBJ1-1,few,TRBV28,CASSLFRDRANTEAFF,TGTGCCAGCAGTTTATTCCGGGACAGGGCGAACACTGAAGCTTTCTTT
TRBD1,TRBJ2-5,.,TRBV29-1,CSGGTGGGETQYF,TGCAGCGGCGGGACAGGGGGCGGGGAGACCCAGTACTTC
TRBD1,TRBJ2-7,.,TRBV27,CASSLRDRGPYEQYF,TGTGCCAGCAGTCTCCGGGACAGGGGGCCCTACGAGCAGTACTTC
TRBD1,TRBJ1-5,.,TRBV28,CASSAPTGGSNQPQHF,TGTGCCAGCAGTGCCCCGACAGGGGGGAGCAATCAGCCCCAGCATTTT
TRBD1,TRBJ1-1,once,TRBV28,CASSPQGVPEAFF,TGTGCCAGCAGTCCCCAGGGGGTACCTGAAGCTTTCTTT
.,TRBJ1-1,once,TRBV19,CASARAGPMNTEAFF,TGTGCCAGCGCCAGGGCAGGCCCTATGAACACTGAAGCTTTCTTT
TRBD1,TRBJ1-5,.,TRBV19,CASSTPEGAPGRSNQPQHF,TGTGCCAGTAGCACACCCGAGGGGGCCCCTGGGAGAAGCAATCAGCCCCAGCATTTT
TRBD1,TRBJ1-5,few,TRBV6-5,CASRVGQGGSQPQHF,TGTGCCAGCAGAGTGGGACAGGGAGGGAGTCAGCCCCAGCATTTT
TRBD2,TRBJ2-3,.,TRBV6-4,CASSPEAGGLPDTQYF,TGTGCCAGCAGTCCTGAGGCGGGAGGTCTCCCAGATACGCAGTATTTT
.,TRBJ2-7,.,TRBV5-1,CASSLSGTRSYEQYF,TGCGCCAGCAGCCTCTCCGGGACACGTTCCTACGAGCAGTACTTC
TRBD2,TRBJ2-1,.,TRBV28,CASSYLAGGALGNEQFF,TGTGCCAGCAGTTACCTAGCGGGAGGTGCCCTCGGGAATGAGCAGTTCTTC
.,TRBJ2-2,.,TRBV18,CASSPQGHTGELFF,TGTGCCAGCTCACCACAGGGGCACACCGGGGAGCTGTTTTTT
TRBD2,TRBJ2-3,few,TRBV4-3,CASSQGLAELSTDTQYF,TGCGCCAGCAGCCAAGGACTAGCGGAGCTAAGCACAGATACGCAGTATTTT
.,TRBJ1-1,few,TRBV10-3,CAISESTDTSEAFF,TGTGCCATCAGTGAGTCGACGGATACTTCTGAAGCTTTCTTT
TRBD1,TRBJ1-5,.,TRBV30,CAWSKGADQPQHF,TGTGCCTGGAGTAAGGGGGCGGATCAGCCCCAGCATTTT
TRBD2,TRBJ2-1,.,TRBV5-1,CASSRRGLAVRRDNEQFF,TGCGCCAGCAGCCGGCGGGGACTAGCGGTCCGTCGGGACAATGAGCAGTTCTTC
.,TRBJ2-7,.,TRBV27,CASSPSGVQAYSYEQYF,TGTGCCAGCAGTCCCTCCGGGGTTCAAGCGTACTCCTACGAGCAGTACTTC
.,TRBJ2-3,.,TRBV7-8,CASSLEVATDTQYF,TGTGCCAGCAGCTTAGAGGTAGCCACAGATACGCAGTATTTT
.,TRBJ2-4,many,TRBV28,CASSPPGEGARRKAKNIQYF,TGTGCCAGCAGTCCACCAGGGGAGGGGGCGCGGAGGAAAGCCAAAAACATTCAGTACTTC
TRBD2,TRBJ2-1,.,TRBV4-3,CASQLGLAGAYEQFF,TGCGCCAGCCAGTTAGGACTAGCGGGAGCGTATGAGCAGTTCTTC
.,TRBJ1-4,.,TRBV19,CASSKQGSASGKLFF,TGTGCCAGTAGTAAACAGGGTTCGGCGAGTGGAAAACTGTTTTTT
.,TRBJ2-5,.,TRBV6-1,CASSSPYETQYF,TGTGCCAGCAGTAGCCCTTACGAGACCCAGTACTTC
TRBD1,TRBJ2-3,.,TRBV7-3,CASSSGTGLGTQYF,TGTGCCAGCAGCTCCGGGACAGGGCTCGGTACGCAGTATTTT
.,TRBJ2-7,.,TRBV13,CASSRWGDSYEQYF,TGTGCCAGCAGTCGTTGGGGGGACTCGTACGAGCAGTACTTC
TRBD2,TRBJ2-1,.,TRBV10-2,CASSESWLAGVGEQFF,TGCGCCAGCAGTGAGTCATGGCTAGCGGGAGTGGGTGAGCAGTTCTTC
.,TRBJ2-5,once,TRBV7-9,CASSVTSTGRETQYF,TGTGCCAGCAGCGTTACCTCAACAGGGCGGGAGACCCAGTACTTC
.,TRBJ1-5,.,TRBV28,CASSLSRPAAGNQPQHF,TGTGCCAGCAGTTTATCGAGACCCGCTGCGGGCAATCAGCCCCAGCATTTT
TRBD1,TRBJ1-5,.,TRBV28,CASSEQGWNQPQHF,TGTGCCAGCAGTGAACAGGGGTGGAATCAGCCCCAGCATTTT
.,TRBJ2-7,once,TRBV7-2,CASGPRMSGWYEQYF,TGTGCCAGCGGGCCCAGGATGTCGGGATGGTACGAGCAGTACTTC
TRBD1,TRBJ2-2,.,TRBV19,CASSHDRVPTGELFF,TGTGCCAGTAGCCATGACAGGGTGCCAACCGGGGAGCTGTTTTTT
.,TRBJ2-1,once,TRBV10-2,CASFEGHNEQFF,TGCGCCAGCTTCGAGGGGCACAATGAGCAGTTCTTC
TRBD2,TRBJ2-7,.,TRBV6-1,CASSEGYSGYPYEQYF,TGTGCCAGCAGTGAAGGTTATAGCGGGTATCCCTACGAGCAGTACTTC
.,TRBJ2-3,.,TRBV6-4,CASSLSLGDTQYF,TGTGCCAGCAGCCTTAGTCTTGGAGATACGCAGTATTTT
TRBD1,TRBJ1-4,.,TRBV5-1,CASSLAGQGFEKLFF,TGCGCCAGCAGCTTGGCCGGACAGGGGTTTGAAAAACTGTTTTTT
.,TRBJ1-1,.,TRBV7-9,CASSLRVEVTEAFF,TGTGCCAGCAGCTTACGAGTTGAAGTCACTGAAGCTTTCTTT
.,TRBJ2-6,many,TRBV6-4,CASSWADSGANVLTF,TGTGCCAGCAGCTGGGCCGACTCTGGGGCCAACGTCCTGACTTTC
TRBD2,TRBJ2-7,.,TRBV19,CASSIGTSGVYEQYF,TGTGCCAGTAGTATCGGGACTAGCGGAGTCTACGAGCAGTACTTC
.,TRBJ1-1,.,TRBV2,CASREERAYTEAFF,TGTGCCAGCAGGGAGGAGCGGGCATACACTGAAGCTTTCTTT
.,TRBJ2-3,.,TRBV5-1,CASSLRQTSTDTQYF,TGCGCCAGCAGCTTGCGACAGACTAGCACAGATACGCAGTATTTT
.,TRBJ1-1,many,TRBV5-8,CASSLDWDFSEAFF,TGTGCCAGCAGCTTGGATTGGGATTTCAGTGAAGCTTTCTTT
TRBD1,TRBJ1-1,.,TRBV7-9,CASSLGTGNTEAFF,TGTGCCAGCAGCTTAGGGACAGGGAACACTGAAGCTTTCTTT
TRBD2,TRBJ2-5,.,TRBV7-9,CASSTQREQPTETQYF,TGTGCCAGCAGCACCCAGCGGGAGCAGCCCACAGAGACCCAGTACTTC
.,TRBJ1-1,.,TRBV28,CASSLWQGPHTEAFF,TGTGCCAGCAGTTTGTGGCAGGGACCCCACACTGAAGCTTTCTTT
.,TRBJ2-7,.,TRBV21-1,CASLPVYYEQYF,TGTGCCAGCCTCCCCGTCTACTACGAGCAGTACTTC
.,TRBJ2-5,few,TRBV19,CASKGVGEQYF,TGTGCCAGTAAGGGGGTCGGGGAGCAGTACTTC